This T cell receptor beta chain was obtained from a study of blood T cell repertoires in COVID-19. Study context: The analysed material was cDNA or gDNA that came from T cells, B-cell-depleted T cells, or PBMCs.

In the study's own analysis: From reference gene primer amplification, estimates of nucleated cell counts were derived. TCRdb's table, derived via immunoSEQ multiplex PCR, lists solely in-frame clones and lacks some. The V and J calls and clone size were taken over from that table, and D and trimming were inferred from the DNA. The sample shows about 70,000 clones, 88% of them seen only once. This CDR3 is 14 amino acids long. CDR1 and CDR2 from the germline V gene are SGHNT and YYREEE (reference sequence). V was trimmed by 8 bases and J by 3 bases, leaving 15 bases between them. The chain employs TRBV5-4 and TRBJ1-3; possible D gene TRBD1, 6 bases. The specimen sequenced was peripheral blood. The origin of this receptor is a woman between 65 and 79 years old with acute or convalescent COVID-19. The CDR3 loop is CASNIRGNGNTIYF. The CDR3 DNA follows: TGTGCCAGTAATATCAGGGGTAATGGAAACACCATATATTTT.